Described below is a single TCR beta chain sequence and its context. Per the authors' pipeline: Nucleated cell number was recorded as an estimate derived from reference gene primer amplification. Produced via immunoSEQ multiplex PCR; TCRdb's table is partial and in-frame only. That table furnishes V, J and clone size, whereas the DNA furnished D and trimming. The sample lists more than 120,000 clones; about four fifths were seen once. This sample is part of a study of blood T cell repertoires in COVID-19. Background on the study: The United States, Italy and Spain provided the acute and convalescent COVID-19 samples. Sample material is recorded as cDNA or gDNA derived from T cells, B-cell-depleted T cells, or PBMCs.

The J segment lost 3 bases and the V segment lost 4 bases, leaving 4 bases of the junction unmatched. The CDR3 covers 13 residues. Germline lookup yields CDR1 SGHDT and CDR2 YYEEEE. The rearrangement uses TRBV5-6 and TRBJ2-7, with 7 positions matching TRBD2. The material sequenced was peripheral blood. This TCR came from a human donor in a cohort sampled during active COVID-19. CDR3 nucleotide sequence: TGTGCCAGCAGCGTAGGGACTAACTACGAGCAGTACGTC. Amino acids: CASSVGTNYEQYV.